The clone carrying this T cell receptor (beta chain) was observed a handful of times. The data were produced by immunoSEQ multiplex PCR, yet TCRdb's version contains in-frame clones alone and is incomplete. The sample shows tens of thousands of clones, roughly four fifths of them seen only once. The record originates from a study of PD-L1 blockade in urothelial cancer. Time point specified: pretreatment peripheral blood. All patients handed over anywhere from 1 to 8 samples, pretreatment and on-treatment. The CDR3 totals 17 residues. From germline, CDR1 is SGHVS and CDR2 FNYEAQ. V lost 1 base to trimming and J lost 6 bases; unmatched junction nucleotides: 9.

The clonotype was recovered from a man aged 50 to 60 with urothelial cancer. The chain carries TRBV7-6 and TRBJ1-1; 12 bases match TRBD1. Sample: PBMCs, taken around atezolizumab (anti-PD-L1) treatment. The CDR3 DNA is TGTGCCAGCAGCTTAGGGGACAGGGGGCTGGGGGGGGCTGAAGCTTTCTTT. It encodes CASSLGDRGLGGAEAFF.